The 15 T cell receptor beta chains given below trace back to one sample, sequenced in a study of shared clonotypes between healthy human individuals. The assay was immunoSEQ multiplex PCR, and TCRdb's table has in-frame clones only and misses some. The sample records under 850,000 clones, roughly two thirds being singletons. The sequenced sample was memory CD4+ T cells sorted from blood. This sample's subset: CD45RA-negative fraction. The receptors shown here come from a woman aged 25 to 39 in good health.

A note on this clone: This specimen includes other DNA sequences encoding the same CDR3. V is TRBV5-1 and J is TRBJ1-2; 9 nucleotides line up with TRBD1. V shed 4 bases, J shed 6 bases, and the junction held 4 bases outside the gene matches. The germline gives CDR1 SGHRS, CDR2 YFSETQ. The CDR3 is made up of 13 amino acids. The CDR3 protein is CASSPGTGNGYTF. CDR3 DNA: TGCGCCAGCAGCCCGGGGACAGGGAATGGCTACACCTTC. The whole variable domain, filled in from reference TRBV5-1 and TRBJ1-2, reads KAGVTQTPRYLIKTRGQQVTLSCSPISGHRSVSWYQQTPGQGLQFLFEYFSETQRNKGNFPGRFSGRQFSNSRSEMNVSTLELGDSALYLCASSPGTGNGYTFGSGTRLTVV.

Concerning this clone: The sample holds other DNA sequences that translate to the same CDR3. The V call is TRBV10-3, the J call TRBJ2-5; D ambiguous. Germline V gene data show CDR1 as ENHRY and CDR2 as SYGVKD. V shed 4 bases and J shed 2 bases, with 5 bases lying between them. The CDR3 spans 12 residues. The CDR3 DNA follows: TGTGCCATCAGTGCCAGGCAAGAGACCCAGTACTTC. This gives the protein CAISARQETQYF.

To note about this clone: A much larger clone is a single base away; this may be a read error. This sample also contains other DNA sequences that code for the same CDR3. This rearrangement joins TRBV5-1 to TRBJ1-1, with TRBD1 as a possible D gene (6 bases). The germline gives CDR1 SGHRS, CDR2 YFSETQ. With 4 bases removed from V and 1 base from J, the gap between germline ends came to 8 bases. The CDR3 is 13 amino acids. DNA for the CDR3: TGCGCCAGCAGCATGGGACAGAACACTGAAGCTTTCTTT. Translation gives CASSMGQNTEAFF.

The chain is built from TRBV28 and TRBJ1-2; 11 nucleotides align to TRBD1. This CDR3 is 13 amino acids long. Germline CDR1 and CDR2: MDHEN and SYDVKM. The junction had 5 bases not matched to a gene; V was cut back by 10 bases and J by 4 bases. The CDR3 is CAIGQGAFYGYTF. As DNA, the CDR3 is TGTGCCATTGGACAGGGGGCCTTCTATGGCTACACCTTC.

In this sample, this clone turned up once. This sequence joins TRBV5-1 and TRBJ2-1; D may be TRBD2 (6 bases). Germline CDR1 SGHRS, CDR2 YFSETQ. The CDR3 has 17 amino acids. Trimming removed 6 bases from V and 8 bases from J, with 27 bases in between. CDR3 residues: CASTPYAGRTSGDEQFF. CDR3 DNA sequence: TGCGCCAGCACCCCGTATGCGGGGAGAACCTCAGGAGATGAGCAGTTCTTC.

J is TRBJ2-1 and V is TRBV5-4; D could derive from TRBD1 or TRBD2 (5 bases each). V lost 0 bases and J lost 4, with 11 bases in between. CDR3 length: 15 amino acids. Germline V gives CDR1 SGHNT, CDR2 YYREEE (reference sequence). CDR3 sequence (DNA): TGTGCCAGCAGCTTGGACGGGGCCGTTTACAATGAGCAGTTCTTC. Translated: CASSLDGAVYNEQFF.

Comment on this clone: With a much larger clone just one base away, this may be a read error. This chain joins TRBV6-1 and TRBJ1-1, with D unresolved. In germline, CDR1 is MNHNS, CDR2 SASEGT. The ends were cut back, 2 bases at V and 3 bases at J, with 1 base in the middle. The CDR3 totals 11 residues. Here the CDR3 reads CASSEHTEAFF. Written as DNA, the CDR3 is TGTGCCAGCAGTGAACACACTGAAGCTTTCTTT.

There are a few counts of this clone. The sample has other DNA sequences that encode this CDR3 too. The chain carries TRBV19 and TRBJ2-7; D is tentatively TRBD1 or TRBD2 (5 bases each). V lost 3 bases and J lost 2, with 8 bases in between. This CDR3 contains 13 residues. Germline V gene lookup returns CDR1 LNHDA and CDR2 SQIVND (reference sequence). CDR3 residues: CASSIQGPYEQYF. The DNA for the CDR3 is TGTGCCAGTAGTATTCAGGGACCCTACGAGCAGTACTTC.

The V call is TRBV6-7, the J call TRBJ2-7; weak D call: TRBD2 (6 bases). TRBV6-7 is classed as an ORF, of uncertain function. The germline V and J ends were trimmed by 2 bases and 2 bases, with 10 bases remaining between them. This CDR3 contains 14 residues. CDR3 residues: CASSYRGRTYEQYF. CDR3 nucleotides: TGTGCCAGCAGTTACCGGGGGAGGACCTACGAGCAGTACTTC.

J is TRBJ1-4 and V is TRBV5-1, with D possibly matching TRBD1 (5 bases). Germline assignment: CDR1 SGHRS and CDR2 YFSETQ. The CDR3 has 15 amino acids. V was shortened by 3 bases and J by 0 bases, with 9 bases between the two germline ends. The CDR3 DNA reads TGCGCCAGCAGCTCGGACACACCAACTAATGAAAAACTGTTTTTT. This translates into CASSSDTPTNEKLFF.

The chain is built from TRBV4-1 and TRBJ2-3; TRBD2 matches 10 bases. This CDR3 comprises 16 residues. V lost 0 bases to trimming and J lost 7 bases; unmatched junction nucleotides: 7. Germline V gives CDR1 MGHRA, CDR2 YSYEKL. In DNA form, the CDR3 reads TGCGCCAGCAGCCAAGATGGCAGCGGGAGGGCCAATACGCAGTATTTT. This encodes CASSQDGSGRANTQYF.

The chain links TRBV6-5 to TRBJ1-1; a weak D match, TRBD1 (5 bases). The CDR3 has 12 amino acids. Trimming pared 5 bases from V and 4 bases from J, leaving 8 bases between. Per germline, CDR1 MNHEY and CDR2 SVGAGI. The CDR3 loop reads CASSAQGTEAFF. The CDR3 DNA sequence: TGTGCCAGCAGTGCCCAGGGCACTGAAGCTTTCTTT.

This rearrangement joins TRBV30 to TRBJ2-3, with D possibly matching TRBD2 (6 bases). CDR3 length equals 13 residues. V was pared by 3 bases and J by 6 bases, with 13 bases between. Germline loops: CDR1 GTSNPN, CDR2 SVGIG (reference sequence). CDR3 amino acids: CAWRRGLFDTQYF. CDR3 sequence (DNA): TGTGCCTGGAGACGCGGACTATTCGATACGCAGTATTTT.

A note on this clone: Since a much larger clone is just one base distant, this may be a read error. The gene calls are TRBV15 and TRBJ2-3; D is unclear. Trimming removed 1 base at V and 2 bases at J, with 4 bases between. The CDR3 contains 13 residues. Looked up from germline, CDR1 is LNHNV and CDR2 is YYDKDF (reference sequence). In DNA form, the CDR3 reads TGTGCCACCAGCAGAGGGATCACAGATACGCAGTATTTT. Translated, it gives CATSRGITDTQYF.

This clone was observed a handful of times. J is TRBJ1-3 and V is TRBV7-9; D is uncertain. The CDR3 sequence is 15 residues long. Trimming stripped 5 bases from V and 0 bases from J, with 11 bases between. Germline V lookup: CDR1 SEHNR, CDR2 FQNEAQ (reference sequence). In DNA form, the CDR3 reads TGTGCCAGCAGCCCCTTGACGGGCTCTGGAAACACCATATATTTT. It encodes CASSPLTGSGNTIYF. Variable domain in full (rest from reference TRBV7-9 and TRBJ1-3): DTGVSQNPRHKITKRGQNVTFRCDPISEHNRLYWYRQTLGQGPEFLTYFQNEAQLEKSRLLSDRFSAERPKGSFSTLEIQRTEQGDSAMYLCASSPLTGSGNTIYFGEGSWLTVV.